This T cell receptor beta chain was documented in a study of T-cell memory formation after mild COVID-19. Study information: TCR clustering was largely donor specific. Study observations and caveats: CD4+ contracting clones were found mainly in CM and EM, and CD8+ ones in EMRA. A second wave expanding day 15 to 37 was CD4+-biased; contracting clones were balanced.

TCRdb independently ran MiXCR on the 5' RACE reads; one entry per CDR3 protein. This sample has 30,000 to 45,000 distinct CDR3 sequences; roughly an eighth occur once, and the top ten carry 25% to 30%. This clonotype was counted ten times or more. Its antigen remains unidentified. The germline V gene has CDR1 KGHSH and CDR2 LQKENI. V dropped 3 bases and J dropped 4 bases, with 21 bases sitting between them. The CDR3 runs to 17 residues. The clonotype originates from a man aged 18 to 35 who had mild COVID-19 (a few samples of this study predate the infection). Cell type and time point are not known. The sequencing input was PBMCs or a T cell subset sorted from them (not recorded which). The chain employs TRBV18 and TRBJ1-2, with D possibly being TRBD1 (6 bases). CDR3 DNA: TGTGCCAGCTCACCTGACACGACAGGAGGGAACGCCTATGGCTACACCTTC. Amino acid sequence: CASSPDTTGGNAYGYTF.